The text below deals with one T cell receptor (beta chain). Its antigen is not identified. This entry is derived from a study of memory CD4+ T cells and cytomegalovirus serostatus. The ends were cut back, 3 bases at V and 5 bases at J, with 13 bases in the middle. The CDR3 is 14 amino acids. CDR1 LNHDA and CDR2 SQIVND come from the germline V gene (reference sequence). Whole-study findings and limits: Each of 65 to 70 CMV-associated TCRbeta sequences occurred in one to five individuals.

Clones were read by immunoSEQ multiplex PCR, and TCRdb kept only the in-frame ones, dropping some. The data hold roughly 49,000 clones, with about 79% observed a single time. Single viable CD3+CD4+CD8-CD45RO+ cells were sorted as the memory CD4+ T cells. CMV serostatus came from serum IgG against pp150, pp28, p38, p52. CD4+ T cells were isolated by positive magnetic selection. The V gene is TRBV19, the J gene TRBJ1-1; a weak D match, TRBD1 (6 bases). This clonotype was obtained from an adult in good health and CMV-seronegative. Sequencing input: memory CD4+ T cells from blood. CDR3 in amino acids: CASSIGGARTEAFF. In DNA form, the CDR3 reads TGTGCCAGTAGTATCGGGGGCGCAAGGACTGAAGCTTTCTTT.